This T cell receptor (beta chain) is drawn from a study of blood T cell repertoires in COVID-19. Whole-study context: COVID-19 samples from acute and convalescent phases originated in the United States, Italy and Spain. Sources were T cells, B-cell-depleted T cells, or PBMCs; the material itself was cDNA or gDNA.

Per the authors' pipeline: Reference gene primer amplification gave estimated nucleated cell counts. Clones were sequenced by immunoSEQ multiplex PCR, and TCRdb holds only the in-frame ones, with some missing. The V and J calls and clone size come from that table; D and trimming were worked out from the DNA. Of about 90,000 clones listed, 88% are singletons. The CDR3 extends over 14 amino acids. Losses at the gene ends were 5 bases for V and 7 bases for J; bases not matched to a gene: 8. CDR1 and CDR2 from the germline V gene are SNHLY and FYNNEI. This chain joins TRBV2 and TRBJ1-2; 9 bases match TRBD1. The TCR was taken from a man in his sixties with acute or convalescent COVID-19. Sequencing input: peripheral blood. The CDR3 sequence: CASSQRDRDGGYTF. The DNA for the CDR3 is TGTGCCAGCAGTCAAAGGGACAGGGATGGTGGCTACACCTTC.